These T cell receptor beta chains were read from a single sample in a study of blood T cells in healthy people across ages. TCRdb re-derived calls from the 5' RACE reads in MiXCR, one entry per CDR3 protein. The sample includes 710,000 or so distinct CDR3 sequences, 22% of them seen just once. The sequenced sample consisted of blood. Receptors originate from a man in his 70s in good health. Each CDR3 is given with its conserved first and last residue. Rows may omit the clone size; those that give it use once, few, many or a size class.

abundance,v_gene,CDR3aa
NA,TRBV28,CASSLLKRFGTGELFF
many,TRBV12-3/TRBV12-4,CASSFRTPHGYTF
few,TRBV24-1,CATSGGRVRGTEAFF
few,TRBV9,CASSPLFRENTEAFF
few,TRBV28,CASSLPATGELFF
NA,TRBV29-1,CSVRRDTDTGELFF
few,TRBV5-1,CASRWDNSYEQYF
NA,TRBV19,CASSIAGGHGYTF
few,TRBV11-2,CASSSSGGLNTGELFF
NA,TRBV12-3/TRBV12-4,CASRIAGPNTGELFF
NA,TRBV20-1,CSASRPQGTYEQYF
few,TRBV9,CASSVNQYPINEQFF
few,TRBV7-9,CASSLKGVTQYF
few,TRBV24-1,CATSDPRQGYTEAFF
NA,TRBV12-3/TRBV12-4,CASSPAWGTANQPQHF
many,TRBV7-6,CASSLRLAGLGLQETQYF
NA,TRBV20-1,CSATGMGAYEQYF
few,TRBV2,CASRVYGGVLTEAFF
NA,TRBV6-2/TRBV6-3,CASSGQGQGIYGYTF
NA,TRBV6-5,CASSSLGQGGMNTEAFF
NA,TRBV11-1,CASSLRVTTDTQYF
few,TRBV11-2,CASSVSGGPYEQYF
few,TRBV4-3,CASSQEGQGNYGYTF
few,TRBV7-6,CASSLFGGLDGYTF
NA,TRBV6-5,CASSYRTLGTGTEAFF
few,TRBV12-3/TRBV12-4,CASRDHDRAGRTEAFF
once,TRBV6-5,CASSYTPDRTDTQYF
once,TRBV20-1,CSADERGANVLTF
NA,TRBV6-2/TRBV6-3,CASSYGLADEQFF
NA,TRBV5-1,CASSLENQETQYF
NA,TRBV5-1,CASSLDAGGTEAFF
many,TRBV18,CASSPGTQNYGYTF
NA,TRBV18,CASSEQGPRGTGELFF
many,TRBV7-8,CASSPDRTNEKLFF
NA,TRBV2,CASSEEGFGYPVYF
NA,TRBV18,CASSVPPKLAEAFF
few,TRBV12-3/TRBV12-4,CASSPSITHNEQFF
many,TRBV3-1,CASSQDTEETQYF
NA,TRBV7-9,CASTPMGGQSSYEQYF